The count of the clone carrying this T cell receptor (beta chain) is one. Data came from immunoSEQ multiplex PCR; TCRdb stores just in-frame clones and leaves some out. This table has approximately 260,000 clones, 85% to 90% appearing once. V gave up 1 base and J gave up 0 bases; unmatched junction bases: 9. In germline, CDR1 is LNHNV, CDR2 YYDKDF (reference sequence). The CDR3 runs to 20 residues. These data are taken from a study of blood T cell repertoires in COVID-19. The sample was peripheral blood. This chain connects TRBV15 to TRBJ2-1; 13 bases are a match to TRBD2. The TCR comes from a woman aged 40 to 49 who had recovered from COVID-19. The DNA of the CDR3 is TGTGCCACCAGCAGAGCCCTACTAGCGGGAGGGACAAGCTCCTACAATGAGCAGTTCTTC. Translating gives CATSRALLAGGTSSYNEQFF.